This TCR beta chain was retrieved from a study of PD-1 blockade in mismatch repair-deficient tumors. Using immunoSEQ multiplex PCR, the repertoire was profiled, and TCRdb retains in-frame clones only, with some absent. The sample lists 30,000 to 40,000 clones; about 85% were seen once. V lost 0 bases and J lost 4, with 14 bases in between. Per the germline V gene, CDR1 is SGHNT and CDR2 is YYREEE (reference sequence). The CDR3 is made up of 17 amino acids. Sequenced here: peripheral blood, sampled 76 weeks after starting pembrolizumab. The chain has TRBV5-4 and TRBJ2-6; the D gene could be TRBD1 or TRBD2 (6 bases each). This receptor was taken from an adult with mismatch repair-deficient cancer. The CDR3 DNA reads TGTGCCAGCAGCTTGGCCGGGTGGGGGGCCGGGGCCAACGTCCTGACTTTC. Translation gives CASSLAGWGAGANVLTF.